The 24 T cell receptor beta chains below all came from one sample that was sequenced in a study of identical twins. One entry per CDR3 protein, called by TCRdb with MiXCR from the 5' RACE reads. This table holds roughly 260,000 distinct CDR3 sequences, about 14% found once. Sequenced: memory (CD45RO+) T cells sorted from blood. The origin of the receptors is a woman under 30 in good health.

CDR3 coding DNA: TGCGCCAGCAGCCCGGGGACCACCTCACCCCTCCACTTT. Protein product: CASSPGTTSPLHF. The genes are TRBV5-1 and TRBJ1-6; TRBD1 might be the D (5 bases). The germline CDR1 and CDR2 sequences are SGHRS and YFSETQ. The ends were cut back, 4 bases at V and 10 bases at J, with 12 bases in the middle. This CDR3 is built from 13 residues.

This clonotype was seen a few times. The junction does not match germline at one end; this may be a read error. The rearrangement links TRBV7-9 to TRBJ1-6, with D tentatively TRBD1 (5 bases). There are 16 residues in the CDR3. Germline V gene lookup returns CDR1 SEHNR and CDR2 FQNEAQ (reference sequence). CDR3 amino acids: CASSSGFVEDNSPLHF. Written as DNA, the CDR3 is TGTGCCAGCAGCTCAGGGTTCGTGGAGGATAACTCACCCCTCCACTTT.

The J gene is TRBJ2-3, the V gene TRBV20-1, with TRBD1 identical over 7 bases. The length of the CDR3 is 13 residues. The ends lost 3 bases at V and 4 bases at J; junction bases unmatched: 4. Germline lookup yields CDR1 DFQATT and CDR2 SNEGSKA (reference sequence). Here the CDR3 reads CSASDRDPDTQYF. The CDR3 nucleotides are TGCAGTGCTAGCGACAGGGATCCAGATACGCAGTATTTT.

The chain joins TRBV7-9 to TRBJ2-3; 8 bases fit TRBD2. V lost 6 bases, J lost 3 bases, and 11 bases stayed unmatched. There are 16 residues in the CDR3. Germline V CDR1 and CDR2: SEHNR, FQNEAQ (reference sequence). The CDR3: CASSRRRGGRTDTQYF. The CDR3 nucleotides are TGTGCCAGCAGTCGAAGACGGGGGGGCAGGACAGATACGCAGTATTTT.

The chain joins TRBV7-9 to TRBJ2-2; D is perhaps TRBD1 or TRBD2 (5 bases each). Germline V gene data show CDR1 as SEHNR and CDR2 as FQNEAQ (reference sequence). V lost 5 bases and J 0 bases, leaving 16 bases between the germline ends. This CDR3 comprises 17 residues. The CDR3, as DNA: TGTGCCAGCAGCCATGACTCCGGGACGGCGAACACCGGGGAGCTGTTTTTT. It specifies CASSHDSGTANTGELFF.

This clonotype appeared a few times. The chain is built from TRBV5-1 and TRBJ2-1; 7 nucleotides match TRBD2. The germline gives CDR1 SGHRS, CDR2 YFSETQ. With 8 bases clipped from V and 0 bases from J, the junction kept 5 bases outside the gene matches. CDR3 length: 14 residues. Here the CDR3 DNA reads TGCGCCAGTCCCGGGGGGTACTCCTACAATGAGCAGTTCTTC. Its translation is CASPGGYSYNEQFF.

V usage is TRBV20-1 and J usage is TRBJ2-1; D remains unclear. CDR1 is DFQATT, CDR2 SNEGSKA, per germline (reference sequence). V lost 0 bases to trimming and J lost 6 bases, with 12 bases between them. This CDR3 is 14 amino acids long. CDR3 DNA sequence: TGCAGTGCTAGAGATTTTGCTAACCCCAATGAGCAGTTCTTC. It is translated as CSARDFANPNEQFF.

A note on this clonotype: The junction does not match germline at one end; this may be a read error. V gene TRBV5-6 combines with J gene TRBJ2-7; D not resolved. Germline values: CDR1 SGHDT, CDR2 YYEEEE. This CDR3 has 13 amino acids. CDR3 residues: CAMGPGPSCEQYF. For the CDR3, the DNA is TGTGCCATGGGCCCCGGTCCCTCCTGCGAGCAGTACTTC. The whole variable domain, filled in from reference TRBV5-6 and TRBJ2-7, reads DAGVTQSPTHLIKTRGQQVTLRCSPKSGHDTVSWYQQALGQGPQFIFQYYEEEERQRGNFPDRFSGHQFPNYSSELNVNALLLGDSALYLCAMGPGPSCEQYFGPGTRLTVT.

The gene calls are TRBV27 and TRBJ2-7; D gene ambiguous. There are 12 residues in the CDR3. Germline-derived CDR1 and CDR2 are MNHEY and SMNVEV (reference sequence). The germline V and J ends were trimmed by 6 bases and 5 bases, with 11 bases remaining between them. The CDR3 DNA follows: TGTGCCAGCAGAGACCCTAGGGACGAGCAGTACTTC. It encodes CASRDPRDEQYF.

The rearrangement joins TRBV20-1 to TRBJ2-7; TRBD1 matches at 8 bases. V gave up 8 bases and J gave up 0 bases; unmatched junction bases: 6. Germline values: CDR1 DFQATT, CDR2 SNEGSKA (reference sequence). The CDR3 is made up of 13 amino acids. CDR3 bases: TGCAGTACGCGAGGACAGGGCTCCTACGAGCAGTACTTC. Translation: CSTRGQGSYEQYF.

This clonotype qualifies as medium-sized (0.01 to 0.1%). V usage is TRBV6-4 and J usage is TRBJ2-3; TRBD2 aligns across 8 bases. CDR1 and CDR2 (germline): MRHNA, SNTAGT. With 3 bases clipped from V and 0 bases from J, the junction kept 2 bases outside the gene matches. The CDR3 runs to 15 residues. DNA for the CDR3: TGTGCCAGCAGTGAGTCTAGCGGGAGCACAGATACGCAGTATTTT. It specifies CASSESSGSTDTQYF.

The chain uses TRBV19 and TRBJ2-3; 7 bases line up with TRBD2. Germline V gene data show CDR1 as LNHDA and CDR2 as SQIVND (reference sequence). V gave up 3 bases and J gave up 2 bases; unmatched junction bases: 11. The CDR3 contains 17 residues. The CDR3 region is CASSIGGRGSTTDTQYF. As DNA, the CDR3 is TGTGCCAGTAGTATCGGCGGGAGAGGGTCCACCACAGATACGCAGTATTTT.

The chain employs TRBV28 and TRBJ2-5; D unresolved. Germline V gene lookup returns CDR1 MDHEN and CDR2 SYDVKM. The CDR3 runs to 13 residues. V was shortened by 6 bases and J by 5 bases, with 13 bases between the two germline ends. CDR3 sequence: CASREGSRETQYF. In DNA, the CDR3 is TGTGCCAGCAGAGAAGGTAGCAGGGAGACCCAGTACTTC.

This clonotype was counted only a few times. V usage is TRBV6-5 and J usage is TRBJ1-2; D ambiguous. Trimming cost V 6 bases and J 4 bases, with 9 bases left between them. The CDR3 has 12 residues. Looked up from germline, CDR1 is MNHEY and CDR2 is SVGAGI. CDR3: CASSSYSYGYTF. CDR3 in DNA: TGTGCCAGCAGCTCCTACAGCTATGGCTACACCTTC.

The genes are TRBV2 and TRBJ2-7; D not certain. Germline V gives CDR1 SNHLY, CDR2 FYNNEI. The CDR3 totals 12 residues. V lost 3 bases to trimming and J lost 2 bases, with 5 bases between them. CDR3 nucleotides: TGTGCCAGCAGTGAGGCAGCCTACGAGCAGTACTTC. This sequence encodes CASSEAAYEQYF.

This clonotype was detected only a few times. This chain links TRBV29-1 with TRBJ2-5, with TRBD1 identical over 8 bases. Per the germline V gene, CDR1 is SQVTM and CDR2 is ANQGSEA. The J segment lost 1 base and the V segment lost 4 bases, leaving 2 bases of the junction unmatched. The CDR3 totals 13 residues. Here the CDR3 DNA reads TGCAGCGTTGTACAGGGGGGCCAAGAGACCCAGTACTTC. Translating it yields CSVVQGGQETQYF.

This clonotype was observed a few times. DNA for the CDR3: TGCAGTGTCTCTCTCCTTCAGGGGAACACTGAAGCTTTCTTT. It is translated as CSVSLLQGNTEAFF. The gene calls are TRBV20-1 and TRBJ1-1, with a weak D call TRBD1 (5 bases). CDR3 length: 14 amino acids. Germline lookup yields CDR1 DFQATT and CDR2 SNEGSKA (reference sequence). Trimming took off 7 bases at V and 1 base at J, with 16 bases between the two ends.

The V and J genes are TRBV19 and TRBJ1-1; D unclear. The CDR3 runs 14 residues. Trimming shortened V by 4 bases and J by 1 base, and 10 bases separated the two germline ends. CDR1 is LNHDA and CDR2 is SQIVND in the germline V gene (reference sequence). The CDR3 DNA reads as TGTGCCAGTAGTACAGACTGGGGGAACACTGAAGCTTTCTTT. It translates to CASSTDWGNTEAFF.

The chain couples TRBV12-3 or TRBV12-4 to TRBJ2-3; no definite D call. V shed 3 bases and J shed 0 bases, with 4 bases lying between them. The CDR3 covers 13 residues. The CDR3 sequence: CASSLVSTDTQYF. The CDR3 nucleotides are TGTGCCAGCAGTTTGGTGAGCACAGATACGCAGTATTTT.

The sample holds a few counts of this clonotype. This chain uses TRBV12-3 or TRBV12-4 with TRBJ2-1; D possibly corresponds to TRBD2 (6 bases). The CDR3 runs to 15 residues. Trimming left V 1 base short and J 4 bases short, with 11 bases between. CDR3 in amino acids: CASSLVAGIYNEQFF. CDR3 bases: TGTGCCAGCAGTTTAGTGGCGGGGATATACAATGAGCAGTTCTTC.

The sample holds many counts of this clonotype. CDR3 nucleotides: TGCAGTGCCGGAACAGGGGGCAGGGGCTACACCTTC. Translated, it gives CSAGTGGRGYTF. The chain joins TRBV20-1 to TRBJ1-2; 9 bases are a match to TRBD1. The CDR3 loop spans 12 amino acids. Germline CDR1 is DFQATT and CDR2 is SNEGSKA (reference sequence). With V trimmed by 6 bases and J by 8 bases, 7 bases remained unmatched.

CDR3 DNA: TGCGCCAGCAGCGAATACACTAGCGGGGACGAGCAGTACTTC. The encoded protein is CASSEYTSGDEQYF. The rearrangement uses TRBV5-1 and TRBJ2-7, with 10 bases matching TRBD2. After removal of 4 bases from V and 5 bases from J, the junction contained 6 bases not matched to a gene. Germline values: CDR1 SGHRS, CDR2 YFSETQ. The CDR3 length is 14 residues. Combining the CDR3 with reference TRBV5-1 and TRBJ2-7 gives the whole variable domain KAGVTQTPRYLIKTRGQQVTLSCSPISGHRSVSWYQQTPGQGLQFLFEYFSETQRNKGNFPGRFSGRQFSNSRSEMNVSTLELGDSALYLCASSEYTSGDEQYFGPGTRLTVT.

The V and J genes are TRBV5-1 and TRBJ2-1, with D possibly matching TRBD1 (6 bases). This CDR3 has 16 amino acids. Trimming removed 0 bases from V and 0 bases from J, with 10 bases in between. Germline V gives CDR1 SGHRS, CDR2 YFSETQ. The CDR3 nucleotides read TGCGCCAGCAGCTTGGCAGGGGTGATCTCCTACAATGAGCAGTTCTTC. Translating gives CASSLAGVISYNEQFF. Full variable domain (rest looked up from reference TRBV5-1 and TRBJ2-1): KAGVTQTPRYLIKTRGQQVTLSCSPISGHRSVSWYQQTPGQGLQFLFEYFSETQRNKGNFPGRFSGRQFSNSRSEMNVSTLELGDSALYLCASSLAGVISYNEQFFGPGTRLTVL.

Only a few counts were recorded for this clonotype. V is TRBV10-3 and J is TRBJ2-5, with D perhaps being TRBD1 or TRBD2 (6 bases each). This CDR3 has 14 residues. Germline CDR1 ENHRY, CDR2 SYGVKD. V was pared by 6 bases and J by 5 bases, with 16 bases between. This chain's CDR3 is CAISEGGIGETQYF. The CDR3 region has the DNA TGTGCCATCAGCGAAGGGGGGATAGGGGAGACCCAGTACTTC.